A selection of T cell receptor beta chains follows, all from one sample in a study of blood T cells in healthy people across ages. MiXCR was run by TCRdb on the 5' RACE reads, yielding one entry per CDR3 protein. Of about 590,000 distinct CDR3 sequences in the sample, approximately 30% were seen once. Sample: blood. The receptors shown here come from a woman at least 80 years old in good health. Each CDR3 is given with its conserved first and last residue. A D gene is named only where the DNA matches it firmly. Size is omitted from some rows. Given values are once, few, many or a class for expanded clones.

J gene: TRBJ2-7
V gene: TRBV7-8
clone size: many
D gene: TRBD1
CDR3 DNA: TGTGCCAGCAGTCCCCCCGGACAGGGGCGAACCGAGCAGTACTTC
CDR3 protein: CASSPPGQGRTEQYF

J gene: TRBJ2-7
V gene: TRBV20-1
clone size: .
D gene: .
CDR3 DNA: TGCAGTGCTCCTCAAACAGGGAGCTCCTATAATTCACCCCTCTACTTC
CDR3 protein: CSAPQTGSSYNSPLYF

J gene: TRBJ1-5
V gene: TRBV7-2
clone size: .
D gene: .
CDR3 DNA: TGTGCCAGCAGCTGGCAGGGGAGCAATCAGCCCCAGCATTTT
CDR3 protein: CASSWQGSNQPQHF

J gene: TRBJ1-4
V gene: TRBV10-3
clone size: many
D gene: TRBD1
CDR3 DNA: TGTGCCATCAGGATGGGACAGGGAGAAGAAAAACTGTTTTTT
CDR3 protein: CAIRMGQGEEKLFF

J gene: TRBJ1-4
V gene: TRBV9
clone size: many
D gene: .
CDR3 DNA: TGTGCCAGCAGCGTAGAGGGCCTCGGGACGGTGGGTGAAAAACTGTTTTTT
CDR3 protein: CASSVEGLGTVGEKLFF

J gene: TRBJ1-1
V gene: TRBV3-1
clone size: .
D gene: TRBD1
CDR3 DNA: TGTGCCAGCAGTCGAAGCTCAGGGGGCGCGAGTACTGAAGCTTTCTTT
CDR3 protein: CASSRSSGGASTEAFF

J gene: TRBJ2-7
V gene: TRBV3-1
clone size: few
D gene: TRBD1
CDR3 DNA: TGTGCCAGCAGCCAAGGCCAACGACAGGGGGCGGTCGAGCAGTACTTC
CDR3 protein: CASSQGQRQGAVEQYF

J gene: TRBJ1-5
V gene: TRBV9
clone size: .
D gene: .
CDR3 DNA: TGTGCCAGCGGCGTAGTCGCAGGAGGGAGCAATCAGCCCCAGCATTTT
CDR3 protein: CASGVVAGGSNQPQHF

J gene: TRBJ2-1
V gene: TRBV29-1
clone size: .
D gene: TRBD2
CDR3 DNA: TGCAGCGTTGAAGGAGGCCGGACTAGCCAAGTTGACAATGAGCAGTTCTTC
CDR3 protein: CSVEGGRTSQVDNEQFF

J gene: TRBJ1-1
V gene: TRBV7-9
clone size: .
D gene: TRBD1
CDR3 DNA: TGTGCCAGCAGCTCAGGGGGCCTGGTCACTGAAGCTTTCTTT
CDR3 protein: CASSSGGLVTEAFF

J gene: TRBJ1-5
V gene: TRBV2
clone size: few
D gene: .
CDR3 DNA: TGTGCCAGCAGCCTTCGGACAGTCCTAAATCAGCCCCAGCATTTT
CDR3 protein: CASSLRTVLNQPQHF

J gene: TRBJ1-1
V gene: TRBV7-6
clone size: few
D gene: TRBD1
CDR3 DNA: TGTGCCAGCAGCGAGGCCCGACAGGGTTACTACCAAGGGAACACTGAAGCTTTCTTT
CDR3 protein: CASSEARQGYYQGNTEAFF

J gene: TRBJ2-5
V gene: TRBV7-9
clone size: .
D gene: .
CDR3 DNA: TGTGCCAGCAGCAATCGACAGCAAGAGACCCAGTACTTC
CDR3 protein: CASSNRQQETQYF

J gene: TRBJ2-5
V gene: TRBV18
clone size: many
D gene: TRBD1
CDR3 DNA: TGTGCCAGCTCACAAGTAAGGACAGGGGAGCGAGAGACCCAGTACTTC
CDR3 protein: CASSQVRTGERETQYF

J gene: TRBJ1-2
V gene: TRBV9
clone size: many
D gene: .
CDR3 DNA: TGTGCCAGCAGTCTAGATTATGGGACGGCCGCTTCGGGGGGCTACACCTTC
CDR3 protein: CASSLDYGTAASGGYTF

J gene: TRBJ2-7
V gene: TRBV7-2
clone size: many
D gene: .
CDR3 DNA: TGTGCCAGCAGCTGGGGGACGGCCAACTACGAGCAGTACTTC
CDR3 protein: CASSWGTANYEQYF

J gene: TRBJ2-7
V gene: TRBV10-3
clone size: many
D gene: TRBD1
CDR3 DNA: TGTGCCATCAGAGCGGACAGGGGTGGTTCCTACGAGCAGTACTTC
CDR3 protein: CAIRADRGGSYEQYF

J gene: TRBJ2-2
V gene: TRBV5-5
clone size: .
D gene: .
CDR3 DNA: TGTGCCAGCAGCTTGGCCCTGCATGTGGGCGGGGAGCTGTTTTTT
CDR3 protein: CASSLALHVGGELFF

J gene: TRBJ2-1
V gene: TRBV18
clone size: many
D gene: TRBD1
CDR3 DNA: TGTGCCAGCTCATCCCGCGACAGGGGCGAGCAGTTCTTC
CDR3 protein: CASSSRDRGEQFF

J gene: TRBJ1-5
V gene: TRBV20-1
clone size: few
D gene: TRBD1
CDR3 DNA: TGCAGTGCTACGAAGCCAATGGGACAGGGGGCCCGGCAGCCCCAGCATTTT
CDR3 protein: CSATKPMGQGARQPQHF

J gene: TRBJ2-2
V gene: TRBV4-2
clone size: few
D gene: .
CDR3 DNA: TGTGCCAGCAGCCAAGGGGGGGACACCGGGGAGCTGTTTTTT
CDR3 protein: CASSQGGDTGELFF

J gene: TRBJ2-2
V gene: TRBV4-3
clone size: few
D gene: TRBD2
CDR3 DNA: TGCGCCAGCAGCCAACATGGGGGGGCGAACACCGGGGAGCTGTTTTTT
CDR3 protein: CASSQHGGANTGELFF

J gene: TRBJ2-2
V gene: TRBV20-1
clone size: .
D gene: .
CDR3 DNA: TGCAGTGCTAGAGGAGACAGCTTTTCTAACACCGGGGAGCTGTTTTTT
CDR3 protein: CSARGDSFSNTGELFF

J gene: TRBJ1-1
V gene: TRBV7-2
clone size: many
D gene: .
CDR3 DNA: TGTGCCAGCAGCCCCGGGGTGGGGAGCACTGAAGCTTTCTTT
CDR3 protein: CASSPGVGSTEAFF

J gene: TRBJ2-1
V gene: TRBV24-1
clone size: many
D gene: .
CDR3 DNA: TGTGCCACCAGTGATCCCGGGACAAAATACAATGAGCAGTTCTTC
CDR3 protein: CATSDPGTKYNEQFF

J gene: TRBJ2-1
V gene: TRBV20-1
clone size: many
D gene: TRBD2
CDR3 DNA: TGCAGTGCTAGGGCACTAACTAGCGGGAACTACAATGAGCAGTTCTTC
CDR3 protein: CSARALTSGNYNEQFF

J gene: TRBJ2-1
V gene: TRBV12-3/TRBV12-4
clone size: many
D gene: TRBD2
CDR3 DNA: TGTGCCAGCAGACTAGCGGGAGGAGGAAATGAGCAGTTCTTC
CDR3 protein: CASRLAGGGNEQFF

J gene: TRBJ2-7
V gene: TRBV20-1
clone size: many
D gene: TRBD2
CDR3 DNA: TGCAGTGGTAGCGGGGGGGACGAGCAGTACTTC
CDR3 protein: CSGSGGDEQYF

J gene: TRBJ2-1
V gene: TRBV20-1
clone size: .
D gene: TRBD1
CDR3 DNA: TGCAGTGCTAGATCCTTCGACAGGGACCACAATGAGCAGTTCTTC
CDR3 protein: CSARSFDRDHNEQFF

J gene: TRBJ2-6
V gene: TRBV15
clone size: many
D gene: .
CDR3 DNA: TGTGCCACCAGCAGAGATTTATCTGGGGCCAACGTCCTGACTTTC
CDR3 protein: CATSRDLSGANVLTF

J gene: TRBJ1-5
V gene: TRBV7-9
clone size: few
D gene: .
CDR3 DNA: TGTGCCAGCAGCCTACAGGGCGAACAGCCCCAGCATTTT
CDR3 protein: CASSLQGEQPQHF

J gene: TRBJ1-5
V gene: TRBV7-2
clone size: few
D gene: .
CDR3 DNA: TGTGCCAGCAGCTCTCAGGGAGTAAACCAGCCCCAGCATTTT
CDR3 protein: CASSSQGVNQPQHF

J gene: TRBJ1-5
V gene: TRBV30
clone size: many
D gene: .
CDR3 DNA: TGTGCCTGGAGTGCGATCATGGGGAATCAGCCCCAGCATTTT
CDR3 protein: CAWSAIMGNQPQHF

J gene: TRBJ2-7
V gene: TRBV29-1
clone size: many
D gene: .
CDR3 DNA: TGCAGCGTTGACGGAGACACCTCCTACGAGCAGTACTTC
CDR3 protein: CSVDGDTSYEQYF

J gene: TRBJ2-5
V gene: TRBV29-1
clone size: many
D gene: .
CDR3 DNA: TGCAGCGTTGAAGATTTCGGGCCTCCCTCGCAGTACTTC
CDR3 protein: CSVEDFGPPSQYF

J gene: TRBJ1-6
V gene: TRBV7-2
clone size: many
D gene: TRBD1
CDR3 DNA: TGTGCCAGCAGATCCAGGGGGAGATCACCCCTCCACTTT
CDR3 protein: CASRSRGRSPLHF

J gene: TRBJ1-5
V gene: TRBV7-8
clone size: .
D gene: .
CDR3 DNA: TGTGCCAGCAGCTTAGTCCTCGCAGGACCCTATAGCAATCAGCCCCAGCATTTT
CDR3 protein: CASSLVLAGPYSNQPQHF